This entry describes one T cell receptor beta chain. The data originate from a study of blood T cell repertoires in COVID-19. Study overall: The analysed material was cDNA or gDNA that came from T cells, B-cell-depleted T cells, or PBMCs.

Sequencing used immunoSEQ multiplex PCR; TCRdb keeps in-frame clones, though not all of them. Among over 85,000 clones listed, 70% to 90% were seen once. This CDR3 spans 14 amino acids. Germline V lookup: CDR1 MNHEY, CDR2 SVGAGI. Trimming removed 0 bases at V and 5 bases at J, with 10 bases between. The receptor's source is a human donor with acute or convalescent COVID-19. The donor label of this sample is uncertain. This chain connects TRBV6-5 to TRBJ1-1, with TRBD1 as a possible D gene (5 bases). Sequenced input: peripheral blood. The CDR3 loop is CASSYSGQRTEAFF. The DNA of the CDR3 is TGTGCCAGCAGTTACTCGGGGCAGAGGACTGAAGCTTTCTTT.